The text below deals with one T cell receptor (beta chain). This entry comes from a study of blood T cell repertoires in COVID-19. Germline loops: CDR1 LGHDT, CDR2 YNNKEL (reference sequence). J gave up 1 base and V 8 bases, and 8 bases lay outside the gene matches. CDR3 length: 15 residues. The repertoire was sequenced with immunoSEQ multiplex PCR; TCRdb's copy has only in-frame clones and lacks some. The sample has some 260,000 clones; about 88% are singletons. The sequenced sample consisted of PBMCs or T cells enriched from blood (not recorded which). The J gene is TRBJ2-1, the V gene TRBV3-1 (or the pseudogene TRBV3-2), with 7 bases matching TRBD2. This sequence originates from a man aged 30 to 39 with acute COVID-19. CDR3 DNA sequence: TGTGCCAGCGGCCGAAGCGGGATATCCTACAATGAGCAGTTCTTC. Translating gives CASGRSGISYNEQFF.